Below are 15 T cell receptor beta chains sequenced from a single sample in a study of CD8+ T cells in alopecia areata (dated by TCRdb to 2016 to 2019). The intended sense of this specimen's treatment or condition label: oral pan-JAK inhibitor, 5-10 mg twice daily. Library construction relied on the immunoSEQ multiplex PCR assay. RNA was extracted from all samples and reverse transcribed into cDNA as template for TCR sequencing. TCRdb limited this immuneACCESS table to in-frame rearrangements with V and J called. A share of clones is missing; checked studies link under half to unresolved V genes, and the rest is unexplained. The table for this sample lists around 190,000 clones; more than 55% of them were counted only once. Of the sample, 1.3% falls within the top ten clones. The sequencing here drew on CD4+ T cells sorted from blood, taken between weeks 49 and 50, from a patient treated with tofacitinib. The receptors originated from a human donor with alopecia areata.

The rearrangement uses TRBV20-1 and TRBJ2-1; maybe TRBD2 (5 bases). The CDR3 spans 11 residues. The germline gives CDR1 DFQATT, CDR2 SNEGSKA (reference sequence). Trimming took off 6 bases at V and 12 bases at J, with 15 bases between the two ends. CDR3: CSAANGERQFF. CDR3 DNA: TGCAGTGCCGCGAACGGGGAGAGGCAGTTCTTC.

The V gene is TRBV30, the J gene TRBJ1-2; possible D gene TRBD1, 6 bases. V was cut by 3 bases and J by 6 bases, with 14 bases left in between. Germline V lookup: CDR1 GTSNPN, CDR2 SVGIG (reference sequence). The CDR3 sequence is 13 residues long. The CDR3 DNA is TGTGCCTGGAGAGACAGGATTGCGGATGGCTACACCTTC. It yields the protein CAWRDRIADGYTF.

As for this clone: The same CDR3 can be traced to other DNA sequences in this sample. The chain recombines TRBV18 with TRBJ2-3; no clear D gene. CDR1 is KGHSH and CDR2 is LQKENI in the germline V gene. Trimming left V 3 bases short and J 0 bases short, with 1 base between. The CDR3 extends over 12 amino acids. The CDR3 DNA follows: TGTGCCAGCTCACCGAGCACAGATACGCAGTATTTT. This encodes CASSPSTDTQYF.

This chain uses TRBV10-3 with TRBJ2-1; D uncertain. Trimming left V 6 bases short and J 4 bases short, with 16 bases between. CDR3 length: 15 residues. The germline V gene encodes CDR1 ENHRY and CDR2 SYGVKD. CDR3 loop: CAIRPSRGEYNEQFF. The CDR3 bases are TGTGCCATCAGGCCAAGTCGCGGCGAGTACAATGAGCAGTTCTTC.

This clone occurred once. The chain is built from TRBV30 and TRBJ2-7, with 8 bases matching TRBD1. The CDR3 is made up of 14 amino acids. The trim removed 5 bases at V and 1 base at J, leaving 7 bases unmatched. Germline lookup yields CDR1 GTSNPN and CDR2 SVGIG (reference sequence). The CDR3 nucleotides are TGTGCCTGGGGGGGACAGGTTCTATCCTACGAGCAGTACTTC. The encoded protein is CAWGGQVLSYEQYF. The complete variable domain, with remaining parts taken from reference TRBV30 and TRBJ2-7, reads SQTIHQWPATLVQPVGSPLSLECTVEGTSNPNLYWYRQAAGRGLQLLFYSVGIGQISSEVPQNLSASRPQDRQFILSSKKLLLSDSGFYLCAWGGQVLSYEQYFGPGTRLTVT.

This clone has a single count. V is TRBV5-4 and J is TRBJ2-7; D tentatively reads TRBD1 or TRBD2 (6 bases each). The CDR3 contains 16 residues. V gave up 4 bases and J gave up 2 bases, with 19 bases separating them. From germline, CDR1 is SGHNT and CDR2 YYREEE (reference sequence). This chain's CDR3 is CASSTDLGGAAYEQYF. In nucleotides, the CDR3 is TGTGCCAGCAGCACCGATCTGGGGGGCGCGGCCTACGAGCAGTACTTC.

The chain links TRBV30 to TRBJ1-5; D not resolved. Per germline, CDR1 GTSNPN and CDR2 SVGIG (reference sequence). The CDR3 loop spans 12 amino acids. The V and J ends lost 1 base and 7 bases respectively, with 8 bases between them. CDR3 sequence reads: CAWSGLRQPQHF. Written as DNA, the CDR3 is TGTGCCTGGAGTGGACTTAGGCAGCCCCAGCATTTT.

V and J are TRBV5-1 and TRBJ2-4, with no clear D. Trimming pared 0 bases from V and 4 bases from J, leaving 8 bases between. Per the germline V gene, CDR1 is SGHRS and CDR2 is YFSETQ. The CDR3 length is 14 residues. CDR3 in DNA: TGCGCCAGCAGCTTGGTACCAGAGAAAAACATTCAGTACTTC. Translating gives CASSLVPEKNIQYF. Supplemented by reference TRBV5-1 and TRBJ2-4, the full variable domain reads KAGVTQTPRYLIKTRGQQVTLSCSPISGHRSVSWYQQTPGQGLQFLFEYFSETQRNKGNFPGRFSGRQFSNSRSEMNVSTLELGDSALYLCASSLVPEKNIQYFGAGTRLSVL.

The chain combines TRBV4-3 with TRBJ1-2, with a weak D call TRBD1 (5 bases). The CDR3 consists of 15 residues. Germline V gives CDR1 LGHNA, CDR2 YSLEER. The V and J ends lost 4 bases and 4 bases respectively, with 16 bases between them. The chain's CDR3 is CASSRNEGVGYGYTF. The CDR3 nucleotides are TGCGCCAGCAGCCGGAACGAAGGGGTCGGCTATGGCTACACCTTC.

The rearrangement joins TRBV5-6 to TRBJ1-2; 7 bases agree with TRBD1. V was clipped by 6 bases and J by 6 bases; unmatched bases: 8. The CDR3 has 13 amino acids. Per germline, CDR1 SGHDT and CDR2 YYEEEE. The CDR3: CASTVDRSHGYTF. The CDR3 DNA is TGTGCCAGCACCGTGGACAGGTCTCATGGCTACACCTTC.

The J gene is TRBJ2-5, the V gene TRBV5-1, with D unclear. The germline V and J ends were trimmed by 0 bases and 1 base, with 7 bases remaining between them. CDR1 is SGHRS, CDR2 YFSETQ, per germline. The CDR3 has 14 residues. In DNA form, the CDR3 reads TGCGCCAGCAGCTTGGCGGGCAGCCAAGAGACCCAGTACTTC. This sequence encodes CASSLAGSQETQYF.

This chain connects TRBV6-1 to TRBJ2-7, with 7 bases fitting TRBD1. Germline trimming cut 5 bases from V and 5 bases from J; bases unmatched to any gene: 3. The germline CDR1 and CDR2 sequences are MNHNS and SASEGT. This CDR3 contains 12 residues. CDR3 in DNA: TGTGCCAGCAGTCCTCAGGGGGACGAGCAGTACTTC. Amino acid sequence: CASSPQGDEQYF.

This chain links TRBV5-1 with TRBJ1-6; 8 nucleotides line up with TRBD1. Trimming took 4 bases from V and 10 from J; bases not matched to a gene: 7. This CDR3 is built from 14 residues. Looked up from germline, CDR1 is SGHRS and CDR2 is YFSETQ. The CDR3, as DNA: TGCGCCAGCAGCATCGGACAGGGCAGCTCACCCCTCCACTTT. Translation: CASSIGQGSSPLHF.

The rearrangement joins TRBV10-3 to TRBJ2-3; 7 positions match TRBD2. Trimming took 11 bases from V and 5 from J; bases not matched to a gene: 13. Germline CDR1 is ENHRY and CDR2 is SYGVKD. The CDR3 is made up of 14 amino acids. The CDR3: CAHRRGGEEDTQYF. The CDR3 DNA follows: TGTGCCCACCGAAGGGGAGGGGAGGAAGATACGCAGTATTTT.

Here the CDR3 reads CAWGSGANYNEQFF. CDR3 nucleotides: TGTGCCTGGGGTAGCGGGGCGAACTACAATGAGCAGTTCTTC. The genes are TRBV30 and TRBJ2-1; TRBD2 aligns across 8 bases. Germline lookup yields CDR1 GTSNPN and CDR2 SVGIG (reference sequence). The CDR3 runs 14 residues. V was pared by 5 bases and J by 3 bases, with 6 bases of the junction left unmatched.